There are many counts of the clone carrying this TCR beta chain. Each cDNA molecule carried a unique molecular identifier. TCRdb reprocessed the 5' RACE reads via MiXCR and lists one record per CDR3 protein. There are approximately 30,000 distinct CDR3 sequences in the sample; 5.4% occur only once, and 20% to 25% lies in the top ten. Germline CDR1 is SGHAT and CDR2 is FQNNGV. Trimming pared 1 base from V and 2 bases from J, leaving 15 bases between. CDR3 length: 16 residues. The record originates from a study of early T cells in non-severe SARS-CoV-2 infection. About the research overall: It was bulk RNA from unsorted whole blood that was sequenced, and the chains were unpaired.

The chain couples TRBV11-2 to TRBJ2-7; D tentatively fits TRBD1 or TRBD2 (5 bases each). Sequencing was done on a sample of whole blood. The receptor's source is an adult who was a healthcare worker with PCR-confirmed SARS-CoV-2 infection or an uninfected control (not recorded which). This CDR3 is CASSLGAGTMTYEQYF. The CDR3 DNA reads TGTGCCAGCAGCTTAGGGGCCGGGACGATGACCTACGAGCAGTACTTC.